One and the same sample provided the 28 T cell receptor beta chains below, sequenced in a study of T cells in Graves' hyperthyroidism and ophthalmopathy. Amplified TCR beta CDR3 regions came from RNA transcripts. The TCR CDR3 first-round RT-PCR relied on the HTBI primer set. TCRdb processed the multiplex PCR reads anew with MiXCR; each CDR3 protein has one entry. Of 600,000 to 650,000 distinct CDR3 sequences in the sample, around 21% were seen once. The sequenced sample was blood. Receptor source: a man in his thirties or forties with Graves' ophthalmopathy.

This clonotype appeared many times. The gene calls are TRBV7-3 and TRBJ2-1; 7 positions match TRBD1. V lost 5 bases to trimming and J lost 3 bases; unmatched junction nucleotides: 4. This CDR3 has 14 residues. Germline V CDR1 and CDR2: SGHTA, FQGTGA. The CDR3, as DNA: TGTGCCAGCAGCACGGCAGGGGGCTACAATGAGCAGTTCTTC. This sequence encodes CASSTAGGYNEQFF.

This clonotype has ten or more counts. The chain combines TRBV11-2 with TRBJ2-5; 8 bases align to TRBD2. Germline-derived CDR1 and CDR2 are SGHAT and FQNNGV. The CDR3 has 18 residues. The V and J ends lost 0 bases and 2 bases, in that order; junction bases with no gene match: 11. CDR3 sequence reads: CASSLDLVGLAEQETQYF. The CDR3 DNA follows: TGTGCCAGCAGCTTAGACCTGGTAGGACTAGCAGAACAAGAGACCCAGTACTTC.

The chain links TRBV19 to TRBJ1-5; D is unresolved. V dropped 10 bases and J dropped 1 base, with 23 bases sitting between them. The CDR3 is 17 amino acids. Germline V gene sequence: CDR1 LNHDA, CDR2 SQIVND (reference sequence). CDR3 amino acids: CATQKVMELGSNQPQHF. CDR3 in DNA: TGTGCCACCCAAAAGGTTATGGAGCTAGGGAGCAATCAGCCCCAGCATTTT. The entire variable domain, with the rest obtained from reference TRBV19 and TRBJ1-5, is as follows: DGGITQSPKYLFRKEGQNVTLSCEQNLNHDAMYWYRQDPGQGLRLIYYSQIVNDFQKGDIAEGYSVSREKKESFPLTVTSAQKNPTAFYLCATQKVMELGSNQPQHFGDGTRLSIL.

The chain uses TRBV15 and TRBJ2-1; 7 positions agree with TRBD2. CDR1 and CDR2 from the germline V gene are LNHNV and YYDKDF (reference sequence). The J segment lost 4 bases and the V segment lost 1 base, leaving 4 bases of the junction unmatched. This CDR3 region has 15 residues. The CDR3: CATSRVTSEYNEQFF. For the CDR3, the DNA is TGTGCCACCAGCAGAGTAACTAGCGAATACAATGAGCAGTTCTTC.

The chain recombines TRBV4-1 with TRBJ1-1; D might be TRBD1 (6 bases). The CDR3 consists of 17 residues. In germline, CDR1 is MGHRA, CDR2 YSYEKL. V shed 1 base and J shed 0 bases, with 15 bases lying between them. The CDR3 DNA reads as TGCGCCAGCAGCCAAGTATCTTGGGGACAAATGAACACTGAAGCTTTCTTT. As protein: CASSQVSWGQMNTEAFF.

A remark on this clonotype: A read error may explain this, as a much larger clone is one base away. This chain connects TRBV3-1 to TRBJ2-5, with D possibly being TRBD2 (5 bases). Germline V CDR1 and CDR2: LGHDT, YNNKEL (reference sequence). There are 16 residues in the CDR3. In nucleotides, the CDR3 is TGTGCCAGCGGCCAATTGAGGACTGATGGCCAAGAGACCCAGTACTTC. Amino acids: CASGQLRTDGQETQYF.

This clonotype was counted many times. The chain joins TRBV10-3 to TRBJ2-7; 7 bases are a match to TRBD2. V dropped 11 bases and J dropped 3; count of bases not matched to a gene: 10. The germline CDR1 and CDR2 sequences are ENHRY and SYGVKD. The CDR3 length is 13 residues. CDR3 DNA sequence: TGTGCCGGGGGGGGAGGCGGAGGCTACGAGCAGTACTTC. Its protein is CAGGGGGGYEQYF.

This clonotype occurred many times. V is TRBV3-1 and J is TRBJ2-7, with 10 nucleotides matching TRBD2. The CDR3 has 15 amino acids. Germline CDR1 and CDR2: LGHDT and YNNKEL (reference sequence). Germline trimming cut 1 base from V and 4 bases from J; bases unmatched to any gene: 4. This CDR3 is CASSQVSGRFYEQYF. As DNA, the CDR3 is TGTGCCAGCAGCCAAGTTAGCGGGAGGTTTTACGAGCAGTACTTC.

This CDR3 reads CSARDTSGSSSRWYEQFF. CDR3 DNA: TGCAGTGCTAGAGATACTAGCGGGAGCAGTTCTCGTTGGTATGAGCAGTTCTTC. The rearrangement uses TRBV20-1 and TRBJ2-1; 11 bases align to TRBD2. The V and J ends lost 0 bases and 8 bases, in that order; junction bases with no gene match: 15. Germline CDR1 is DFQATT and CDR2 is SNEGSKA (reference sequence). The CDR3 has 18 amino acids.

In this sample, this clonotype turned up a few times. This chain uses TRBV5-1 with TRBJ2-3, with a tentative D call TRBD1 (5 bases). The CDR3 is 16 amino acids. Germline CDR1 is SGHRS and CDR2 is YFSETQ. V shed 4 bases and J shed 1 base, with 16 bases lying between them. Here the CDR3 reads CASSPGHTGGTDTQYF. In DNA form, the CDR3 reads TGCGCCAGCAGCCCAGGACATACCGGTGGCACAGATACGCAGTATTTT.

This clonotype has at least ten counts. V and J are TRBV5-1 and TRBJ2-1; TRBD2 might be the D (6 bases). The CDR3 runs 15 residues. V lost 3 bases and J lost 8, with 18 bases in between. Germline CDR1 reads SGHRS; CDR2 reads YFSETQ. CDR3 sequence reads: CASSSGTQVIYEQFF. The DNA for the CDR3 is TGCGCCAGCAGCTCCGGGACTCAAGTTATCTATGAGCAGTTCTTC.

This chain connects TRBV29-1 to TRBJ2-7, with 7 nucleotides matching TRBD1. This CDR3 is built from 14 residues. Unmatched junction bases numbered 8, after V lost 6 bases and J lost 0 bases. The V gene's germline CDR1 is SQVTM and CDR2 ANQGSEA. The CDR3: CSVGTARSSYEQYF. CDR3 DNA: TGCAGCGTAGGGACAGCAAGGAGCTCCTACGAGCAGTACTTC.

On this clonotype: Relative to the germline gene, one junction end is altered; a read error may explain this. The CDR3 sequence: CASSQPGTGVYSYTF. DNA of the CDR3: TGCGCCAGCAGCCAACCGGGGACAGGGGTCTATAGCTACACCTTC. The chain combines TRBV4-1 with TRBJ1-2; 10 bases map to TRBD1. CDR1 is MGHRA, CDR2 YSYEKL, per germline. This CDR3 contains 15 residues.

This clonotype has only a few counts. V is TRBV29-1 and J is TRBJ2-7, with D perhaps assigned TRBD1 or TRBD2 (5 bases each). Germline CDR1 and CDR2: SQVTM and ANQGSEA. V lost 5 bases to trimming and J lost 4 bases, with 15 bases between them. The CDR3 totals 13 residues. This CDR3 reads CSVIRAEGYEQYF. CDR3 nucleotides: TGCAGCGTTATCCGGGCCGAGGGGTACGAGCAGTACTTC.

There are a few counts of this clonotype. V and J are TRBV2 and TRBJ2-6, with no clear D. Germline-derived CDR1 and CDR2 are SNHLY and FYNNEI. The CDR3 totals 14 residues. The V gene lost 6 bases and the J gene lost 1 base, with 7 bases spanning the gap. The CDR3, as DNA: TGTGCCAGCAGAAGCGAATCTGGGGCCAACGTCCTGACTTTC. Translated, it gives CASRSESGANVLTF. Drawing the rest from reference TRBV2 and TRBJ2-6, the complete variable domain is EPEVTQTPSHQVTQMGQEVILRCVPISNHLYFYWYRQILGQKVEFLVSFYNNEISEKSEIFDDQFSVERPDGSNFTLKIRSTKLEDSAMYFCASRSESGANVLTFGAGSRLTVL.

This clonotype was seen ten or more times. The rearrangement uses TRBV7-9 and TRBJ1-4; TRBD1 is a possible D gene (5 bases). Germline V gene data show CDR1 as SEHNR and CDR2 as FQNEAQ (reference sequence). V lost 1 base to trimming and J lost 4 bases, with 10 bases between them. The CDR3 runs 15 residues. DNA for the CDR3: TGTGCCAGCAGCTTAGACGCGGGGGTTAATGAAAAACTGTTTTTT. It yields the protein CASSLDAGVNEKLFF.

This clonotype has just a few counts. J is TRBJ2-1 and V is TRBV4-1, with D hard to call. The CDR3 contains 15 residues. Germline V gene data show CDR1 as MGHRA and CDR2 as YSYEKL. V lost 3 bases and J 2 bases, leaving 11 bases between the germline ends. The CDR3 nucleotides read TGCGCCAGCAGCCAGATACTACCTACCTACAATGAGCAGTTCTTC. Its protein product is CASSQILPTYNEQFF.

The J gene is TRBJ1-2, the V gene TRBV20-1, with TRBD1 matching 10 bases. The V gene end was trimmed by 3 bases and the J gene end by 6 bases; junction bases not matched to a gene: 7. The CDR3 covers 14 residues. CDR1 DFQATT and CDR2 SNEGSKA come from the germline V gene (reference sequence). The CDR3 loop reads CSASFRQGANGYTF. CDR3 bases: TGCAGTGCTAGCTTCCGACAGGGGGCAAATGGCTACACCTTC.

The chain is built from TRBV20-1 and TRBJ2-4; no clear D gene. Germline V gene sequence: CDR1 DFQATT, CDR2 SNEGSKA (reference sequence). Trimming pared 5 bases from V and 0 bases from J, leaving 8 bases between. This CDR3 is 13 amino acids long. DNA of the CDR3: TGCAGTGCTTTGCTCCTAGCCAAAAACATTCAGTACTTC. Its translation is CSALLLAKNIQYF.

This clonotype was picked up one time. The chain joins TRBV15 to TRBJ2-5; D ambiguous. The CDR3 loop spans 17 amino acids. Trimming pared 1 base from V and 5 bases from J, leaving 20 bases between. Germline V gene lookup returns CDR1 LNHNV and CDR2 YYDKDF (reference sequence). The CDR3 sequence: CATSRGLRVQLEETQYF. The CDR3 nucleotides are TGTGCCACCAGCAGAGGTCTCAGAGTCCAGCTGGAGGAGACCCAGTACTTC.

V and J are TRBV9 and TRBJ2-3; D not certain. Germline values: CDR1 SGDLS, CDR2 YYNGEE. The CDR3 is 13 amino acids. Trimming shortened V by 0 bases and J by 4 bases, and 6 bases separated the two germline ends. The DNA of the CDR3 is TGTGCCAGCAGCGTAGCACTCTCAGATACGCAGTATTTT. It codes for CASSVALSDTQYF.

Only a few counts were recorded for this clonotype. This chain uses TRBV7-9 with TRBJ2-2; TRBD2 matches 11 bases. From germline, CDR1 is SEHNR and CDR2 FQNEAQ (reference sequence). This CDR3 has 16 amino acids. With 6 bases clipped from V and 0 bases from J, the junction kept 3 bases outside the gene matches. CDR3: CASSGLAGPNTGELFF. CDR3 nucleotides: TGTGCCAGCAGTGGACTAGCGGGTCCGAACACCGGGGAGCTGTTTTTT.

This chain connects TRBV7-8 to TRBJ2-2, with 14 nucleotides matching TRBD2. This CDR3 spans 17 amino acids. J was trimmed by 1 base and V by 5 bases; bases with no gene match: 3. Germline loops: CDR1 SGHVS, CDR2 FQNEAQ. The CDR3 sequence is CASSNGLAGGNTGELFF. The CDR3 region has the DNA TGTGCCAGCAGCAACGGACTAGCGGGAGGGAACACCGGGGAGCTGTTTTTT.

CDR3 DNA: TGTGCCAGCAGCGTAGACCCAGGGGACAGGGTAGAATTAGCCAAAAACATTCAGTACTTC. Translated: CASSVDPGDRVELAKNIQYF. This chain links TRBV9 with TRBJ2-4, with TRBD1 identical over 9 bases. This CDR3 contains 20 residues. Losses at the gene ends were 0 bases for V and 0 bases for J; bases not matched to a gene: 13. Per germline, CDR1 SGDLS and CDR2 YYNGEE.

This chain uses TRBV12-3 or TRBV12-4 with TRBJ1-5; weak D call: TRBD1 (6 bases). The CDR3 extends over 17 amino acids. Trimming left V 6 bases short and J 4 bases short, with 22 bases between. Here the CDR3 reads CASSRPRGGGTNQPQHF. The CDR3 coding sequence is TGTGCCAGCAGCCGCCCAAGAGGTGGGGGGACAAATCAGCCCCAGCATTTT.

This clonotype was recorded many times. The V call is TRBV12-3 or TRBV12-4, the J call TRBJ2-7; 7 bases map to TRBD1. CDR3 length: 13 amino acids. V shed 5 bases and J 2 bases; nucleotides not matched to a gene: 3. CDR3 amino acids: CASSRGQTYEQYF. CDR3 DNA: TGTGCCAGCAGTCGGGGACAGACCTACGAGCAGTACTTC.

This clonotype was found a few times. The rearrangement uses TRBV4-2 and TRBJ2-3; TRBD2 is a possible D gene (7 bases). This CDR3 is 16 amino acids long. Germline values: CDR1 LGHNA, CDR2 YNFKEQ. Trimming left V 2 bases short and J 0 bases short, with 12 bases between. CDR3 in amino acids: CASSQTRGASTDTQYF. CDR3 DNA sequence: TGTGCCAGCAGCCAAACCCGGGGGGCTAGCACAGATACGCAGTATTTT.

This clonotype was seen more than once but under ten times. The V call is TRBV9, the J call TRBJ2-1; 7 nucleotides line up with TRBD2. Per the germline V gene, CDR1 is SGDLS and CDR2 is YYNGEE. This CDR3 is 16 amino acids long. V lost 0 bases and J lost 1; bases outside the gene matches: 4. In DNA form, the CDR3 reads TGTGCCAGCAGCGTAGAAGGGCGGGGGTCCTACAATGAGCAGTTCTTC. Residues: CASSVEGRGSYNEQFF.